Following are 29 T cell receptor beta chains from one sample sequenced in a study of T cell responses to AZD1222 COVID-19 vaccine. Assay used: immunoSEQ multiplex PCR; TCRdb lists only in-frame clones, some missing. Among about 140,000 clones listed, about 90% were seen once. Source: peripheral blood, taken 28 days after the second AZD1222 dose. These receptors came from an adult who received the AZD1222 COVID-19 vaccine.

This chain links TRBV9 with TRBJ2-2; no definite D call. With 6 bases removed from V and 6 bases from J, the gap between germline ends came to 15 bases. This CDR3 has 14 residues. Germline V gene data show CDR1 as SGDLS and CDR2 as YYNGEE. In DNA form, the CDR3 reads TGTGCCAGCACCGATCCGGCCCTCCCCGGGGAGCTGTTTTTT. Its translation: CASTDPALPGELFF.

Written as DNA, the CDR3 is TGTGCCAGCAGCCCCGGACGAATCGCAACTAATGAAAAACTGTTTTTT. It is translated as CASSPGRIATNEKLFF. The genes are TRBV7-2 and TRBJ1-4; D remains ambiguous. Germline lookup yields CDR1 SGHTA and CDR2 FQGNSA. The CDR3 covers 16 residues. V was pared by 5 bases and J by 0 bases, with 13 bases between.

The chain combines TRBV3-1 (or the pseudogene TRBV3-2) with TRBJ1-5, with D unclear. CDR1 is LGHDT, CDR2 YNNKEL, per germline (reference sequence). CDR3 length: 13 residues. Trimming stripped 1 base from V and 3 bases from J, with 4 bases between. This CDR3 is CASSQGYNQPQHF. Here the CDR3 DNA reads TGTGCCAGCAGCCAAGGCTACAATCAGCCCCAGCATTTT.

This rearrangement joins TRBV7-3 to TRBJ2-3, with D perhaps being TRBD1 or TRBD2 (6 bases each). From germline, CDR1 is SGHTA and CDR2 FQGTGA. There are 15 residues in the CDR3. Trimming took off 6 bases at V and 0 bases at J, with 13 bases between the two ends. CDR3 amino acids: CASRRGASSTDTQYF. CDR3 sequence (DNA): TGTGCCAGCAGGAGGGGGGCATCTAGCACAGATACGCAGTATTTT.

The rearrangement uses TRBV18 and TRBJ2-3; D ambiguous. CDR3 size: 15 residues. Trimming left V 3 bases short and J 1 base short, with 11 bases between. Germline V lookup: CDR1 KGHSH, CDR2 LQKENI. CDR3 sequence reads: CASSPLPAGTDTQYF. The CDR3 bases are TGTGCCAGCTCACCTCTTCCGGCTGGCACAGATACGCAGTATTTT.

The rearrangement joins TRBV2 to TRBJ1-3; D is unresolved. V was clipped by 1 base and J by 3 bases, with 7 bases between them. The CDR3 covers 14 residues. The germline V gene encodes CDR1 SNHLY and CDR2 FYNNEI. DNA for the CDR3: TGTGCCAGCAGTGAAGAGGGAGGTGGAAACACCATATATTTT. Protein sequence: CASSEEGGGNTIYF.

This chain joins TRBV7-3 and TRBJ1-1; 9 bases map to TRBD1. The CDR3 contains 15 residues. V lost 6 bases to trimming and J lost 4 bases; unmatched junction nucleotides: 9. Germline V lookup: CDR1 SGHTA, CDR2 FQGTGA. This chain's CDR3 is CASSPGQGRSTEAFF. The CDR3 DNA follows: TGTGCCAGCAGTCCTGGACAGGGGAGGAGCACTGAAGCTTTCTTT. The full variable domain, its missing parts supplied by reference TRBV7-3 and TRBJ1-1, is GAGVSQTPSNKVTEKGKYVELRCDPISGHTALYWYRQSLGQGPEFLIYFQGTGAADDSGLPNDRFFAVRPEGSVSTLKIQRTERGDSAVYLCASSPGQGRSTEAFFGQGTRLTVV.

This sequence joins TRBV9 and TRBJ2-2; the D is unclear. Trimming removed 0 bases from V and 5 bases from J, with 5 bases in between. This CDR3 comprises 13 residues. Germline CDR1 is SGDLS and CDR2 is YYNGEE. The CDR3 coding sequence is TGTGCCAGCAGCGTAGGAGATACCGGGGAGCTGTTTTTT. Protein product: CASSVGDTGELFF.

This clone occurred once. V gene TRBV6-6 combines with J gene TRBJ2-6, with 12 bases fitting TRBD2. Germline V gene data show CDR1 as MNHNY and CDR2 as SVGAGI (reference sequence). The V and J ends lost 5 bases and 0 bases, in that order; junction bases with no gene match: 5. The CDR3 is made up of 18 amino acids. CDR3 protein: CASSPSGRGTSGANVLTF. DNA for the CDR3: TGTGCCAGCAGTCCTAGCGGGAGGGGAACCTCTGGGGCCAACGTCCTGACTTTC.

The chain combines TRBV27 with TRBJ2-7; 9 nucleotides align to TRBD2. Germline values: CDR1 MNHEY, CDR2 SMNVEV (reference sequence). V lost 3 bases, J lost 3 bases, and 15 bases stayed unmatched. The CDR3 totals 18 residues. The CDR3 is CASSFARGGLAGIYEQYF. CDR3 nucleotide sequence: TGTGCCAGCAGTTTCGCAAGGGGGGGCCTAGCGGGGATCTACGAGCAGTACTTC.

This clone occurred once. The chain recombines TRBV4-1 with TRBJ1-1; D uncertain. In germline, CDR1 is MGHRA, CDR2 YSYEKL. The CDR3 is 12 residues long. Trimming took 6 bases from V and 1 from J, leaving 6 bases between them. The CDR3 nucleotides are TGCGCCAGCAGGGCGCCGAACACTGAAGCTTTCTTT. It translates to CASRAPNTEAFF.

The rearrangement links TRBV18 to TRBJ2-1; 12 nucleotides align to TRBD2. V was clipped by 0 bases and J by 10 bases; unmatched bases: 10. Germline CDR1 reads KGHSH; CDR2 reads LQKENI. The CDR3 loop spans 17 amino acids. The chain's CDR3 is CASSPPSRLAGVMEQFF. Here the CDR3 DNA reads TGTGCCAGCTCACCACCAAGTAGACTAGCGGGGGTCATGGAGCAGTTCTTC.

The V gene is TRBV19, the J gene TRBJ2-1, with TRBD2 matching 9 bases. The CDR3 length is 13 residues. The J segment lost 9 bases and the V segment lost 3 bases, leaving 3 bases of the junction unmatched. Germline CDR1 reads LNHDA; CDR2 reads SQIVND (reference sequence). The CDR3 DNA reads as TGTGCCAGTAGTATCCGCGGGGGGGTTGAGCAGTTCTTC. Amino acids: CASSIRGGVEQFF.

This chain links TRBV29-1 with TRBJ1-5; D ambiguous. Trimming left V 7 bases short and J 2 bases short, with 12 bases between. CDR3 length: 13 residues. Germline assignment: CDR1 SQVTM and CDR2 ANQGSEA. CDR3 amino acids: CSADLGGNQPQHF. In DNA, the CDR3 is TGCAGCGCGGACCTTGGGGGCAATCAGCCCCAGCATTTT.

This rearrangement joins TRBV28 to TRBJ2-1; D gene unclear. CDR1 is MDHEN, CDR2 SYDVKM, per germline. The V and J ends lost 4 bases and 4 bases respectively, with 11 bases between them. This CDR3 is built from 14 residues. DNA of the CDR3: TGTGCCAGCAGTTCCGACGAAGGATACAATGAGCAGTTCTTC. The encoded protein is CASSSDEGYNEQFF.

The gene calls are TRBV19 and TRBJ1-2, with 7 bases identical to TRBD1. This CDR3 region has 14 residues. Per germline, CDR1 LNHDA and CDR2 SQIVND (reference sequence). Trimming took 4 bases from V and 7 from J; bases not matched to a gene: 9. CDR3 sequence: CASSTTRDSGGYTF. CDR3 sequence (DNA): TGTGCCAGTAGTACCACGCGGGACAGTGGTGGCTACACCTTC.

The chain uses TRBV23-1 and TRBJ1-1; D is ambiguous. TRBV23-1 is known as an ORF, though its function is uncertain. The length of the CDR3 is 14 residues. V was pared by 2 bases and J by 0 bases, with 7 bases between. For the CDR3, the DNA is TGCGCCAGCAGTCAAGGTCAGCTGAACACTGAAGCTTTCTTT. Encoded protein: CASSQGQLNTEAFF.

The chain combines TRBV11-2 with TRBJ2-2; D gene uncertain. CDR3 length: 14 amino acids. Germline V gives CDR1 SGHAT, CDR2 FQNNGV. The V end lost 4 bases, the J end lost 2 bases, and 8 bases lay between the germline ends. CDR3 bases: TGTGCCAGCAGCTACGGGCCCAACACCGGGGAGCTGTTTTTT. Encoded protein: CASSYGPNTGELFF.

V is TRBV28 and J is TRBJ2-2, with TRBD1 matching 8 bases. This CDR3 is 16 amino acids long. Germline assignment: CDR1 MDHEN and CDR2 SYDVKM. Trimming removed 2 bases from V and 6 bases from J; junction bases left unmatched: 8. In DNA, the CDR3 is TGTGCCAGCAGTTTACCCCAGGGGGCTGGCGCCGGGGAGCTGTTTTTT. Its translation is CASSLPQGAGAGELFF.

The rearrangement joins TRBV9 to TRBJ2-2; D is perhaps TRBD2 (6 bases). Germline V gene sequence: CDR1 SGDLS, CDR2 YYNGEE. There are 16 residues in the CDR3. The V gene lost 1 base and the J gene lost 4 bases, with 14 bases spanning the gap. Here the CDR3 reads CASSVSPLGGTGELFF. The CDR3 region has the DNA TGTGCCAGCAGCGTATCGCCCTTGGGGGGCACCGGGGAGCTGTTTTTT.

This chain's CDR3 is CASSRRAGGNSPLHF. Here the CDR3 DNA reads TGTGCCAGTAGTCGCCGTGCAGGGGGGAATTCACCCCTCCACTTT. This chain joins TRBV19 and TRBJ1-6; 7 bases map to TRBD1. This CDR3 is 15 amino acids long. The germline gives CDR1 LNHDA, CDR2 SQIVND (reference sequence). With 5 bases clipped from V and 7 bases from J, the junction kept 8 bases outside the gene matches.

The genes are TRBV5-5 and TRBJ1-3, with unresolved D. CDR1 is SGHKS, CDR2 YYEKEE, per germline (reference sequence). The CDR3 spans 16 residues. V lost 4 bases and J 0 bases, leaving 14 bases between the germline ends. For the CDR3, the DNA is TGTGCCAGCAGCACTCATCACAGTTACTCTGGAAACACCATATATTTT. Translating gives CASSTHHSYSGNTIYF.

V gene TRBV24-1 combines with J gene TRBJ1-3; D not resolved. This CDR3 is built from 18 residues. CDR1 and CDR2 (germline): KGHDR, SFDVKD. V shed 1 base and J shed 0 bases, with 15 bases lying between them. The DNA of the CDR3 is TGTGCCACCAGTGATTTCCGGGAGGTGGTTCCCTCTGGAAACACCATATATTTT. It translates to CATSDFREVVPSGNTIYF.

The chain links TRBV7-2 to TRBJ2-5; TRBD2 might be the D (6 bases). The ends were cut back, 5 bases at V and 7 bases at J, with 23 bases in the middle. This CDR3 region has 16 residues. Germline CDR1 is SGHTA and CDR2 is FQGNSA. The CDR3 DNA follows: TGTGCCAGCAGCCCCGGAGGGGACTCGCCGAGTGTGACCCAGTACTTC. Its translation is CASSPGGDSPSVTQYF.

The V gene is TRBV20-1, the J gene TRBJ2-2; D is possibly TRBD2 (5 bases). V lost 3 bases to trimming and J lost 5 bases, with 7 bases between them. This CDR3 is 12 amino acids long. Per germline, CDR1 DFQATT and CDR2 SNEGSKA (reference sequence). This CDR3 reads CSASRGTGELFF. The DNA of the CDR3 is TGCAGTGCTAGTCGGGGAACCGGGGAGCTGTTTTTT.

CDR3 bases: TGTGCCAGTAGTATAGGCGGGCTGGCGTATAATGAAAAACTGTTTTTT. This gives the protein CASSIGGLAYNEKLFF. The rearrangement links TRBV19 to TRBJ1-4, with D hard to call. The CDR3 length is 16 residues. The V gene's germline CDR1 is LNHDA and CDR2 SQIVND (reference sequence). Trimming pared 1 base from V and 4 bases from J, leaving 13 bases between.

The chain uses TRBV7-2 and TRBJ2-5; possibly TRBD2 for D (6 bases). Trimming stripped 3 bases from V and 4 bases from J, with 15 bases between. Germline V lookup: CDR1 SGHTA, CDR2 FQGNSA. The CDR3 extends over 15 amino acids. The CDR3 protein is CASSFRTILGETQYF. CDR3 nucleotide sequence: TGTGCCAGCAGCTTTCGGACTATCCTGGGAGAGACCCAGTACTTC. Variable domain in full (rest from reference TRBV7-2 and TRBJ2-5): GAGVSQSPSNKVTEKGKDVELRCDPISGHTALYWYRQSLGQGLEFLIYFQGNSAPDKSGLPSDRFSAERTGGSVSTLTIQRTQQEDSAVYLCASSFRTILGETQYFGPGTRLLVL.

This sequence joins TRBV10-3 and TRBJ1-5; D remains ambiguous. This CDR3 has 14 residues. Trimming removed 3 bases at V and 4 bases at J, with 10 bases between. In germline, CDR1 is ENHRY, CDR2 SYGVKD. The CDR3: CAISDLQGNQPQHF. The CDR3, as DNA: TGTGCCATCAGTGACCTTCAAGGGAATCAGCCCCAGCATTTT.

This chain joins TRBV9 and TRBJ2-3; D gene ambiguous. This CDR3 is built from 13 residues. Germline values: CDR1 SGDLS, CDR2 YYNGEE. Trimming removed 3 bases at V and 4 bases at J, with 9 bases between. The CDR3 spells CASSDSPPDTQYF. The CDR3, as DNA: TGTGCCAGCAGCGACTCCCCCCCAGATACGCAGTATTTT. The entire variable domain, with the rest obtained from reference TRBV9 and TRBJ2-3, is as follows: DSGVTQTPKHLITATGQRVTLRCSPRSGDLSVYWYQQSLDQGLQFLIQYYNGEERAKGNILERFSAQQFPDLHSELNLSSLELGDSALYFCASSDSPPDTQYFGPGTRLTVL.